This TCR beta chain came from a study of regulatory T cells in long-lasting Graves disease. V lost 3 bases and J lost 7, with 10 bases in between. The CDR3 has 12 residues. Germline lookup yields CDR1 MNHNS and CDR2 SASEGT. Construction of the TCR beta libraries employed iRepertoire HTBI primers in conjunction with Arm-PCR of CDR3 regions. Original handling: From all samples, identification returned 11 to 15 TRBJ and just over 60 TRBV segments. TCRdb used MiXCR to reprocess the multiplex PCR reads, holding one entry per CDR3 protein. TCRdb's processing, not the authors' own work, is the source of the V and J calls. This table holds more than 650,000 distinct CDR3 sequences, about 30% found once. Time point reported: persistent/refractory GD, antithyroid drugs over 5 years with positive TRAb. From PBMCs, RNA was extracted and then used to make the TCR library. In its sample, this clonotype was seen many times.

The chain recombines TRBV6-1 with TRBJ2-7; D is unclear. The source was peripheral blood mononuclear cells (PBMCs), collected when the disease was refractory, from a patient treated with antithyroid drugs. The sequence derives from a female donor with Graves disease. DNA of the CDR3: TGTGCCAGCAGTGAGCTTCCTGGGGAGCAGTACTTC. It is translated as CASSELPGEQYF.